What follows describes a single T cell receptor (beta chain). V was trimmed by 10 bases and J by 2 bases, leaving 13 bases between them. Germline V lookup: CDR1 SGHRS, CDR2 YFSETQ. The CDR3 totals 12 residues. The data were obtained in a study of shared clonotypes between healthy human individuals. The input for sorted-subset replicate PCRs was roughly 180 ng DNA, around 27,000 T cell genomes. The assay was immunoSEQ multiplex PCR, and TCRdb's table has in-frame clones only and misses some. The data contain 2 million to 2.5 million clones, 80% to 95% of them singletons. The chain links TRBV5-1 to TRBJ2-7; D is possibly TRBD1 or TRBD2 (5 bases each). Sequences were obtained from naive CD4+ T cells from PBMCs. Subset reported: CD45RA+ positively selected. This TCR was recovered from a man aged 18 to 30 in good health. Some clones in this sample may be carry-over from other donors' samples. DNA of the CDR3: TGCGCCTGTTGGGACGGGGCCTACGAGCAGTACTTC. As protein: CACWDGAYEQYF.